This T cell receptor (beta chain) was documented in a study of T cells in Graves' hyperthyroidism and ophthalmopathy. Study-level points and caveats: Progression to ophthalmopathy was predicted a median of approximately 6.4 months early. Most expanded thyroid clonotypes above 0.001 recurred in blood.

This clonotype was seen many times. As yet, its antigen is unknown. The CDR3 runs to 15 residues. Per germline, CDR1 SGHRS and CDR2 YFSETQ. V lost 6 bases, J lost 2 bases, and 8 bases stayed unmatched. Amplified regions were TCR beta CDR3 sequences from RNA transcripts. The HTBI primer set served for first-round RT-PCR of the TCR CDR3. Via MiXCR, TCRdb re-called the multiplex PCR reads, giving one row per CDR3 protein. This table holds some 370,000 distinct CDR3 sequences, around an eighth found once. Subjects with ophthalmopathy showed a Clinical Activity Score no lower than 3, a NOSPECS grade no lower than 4, and a duration shorter than 3 months. It was less than 13 ml of fresh peripheral blood that supplied the PBMCs.

The sample consisted of blood. The rearrangement links TRBV5-1 to TRBJ2-5; 9 bases match TRBD2. This sequence was found in a man aged 50-59 years with Graves' ophthalmopathy. CDR3 loop: CASTPLTSGQETQYF. DNA of the CDR3: TGCGCCAGCACGCCTCTGACTAGCGGACAAGAGACCCAGTACTTC.